This TCR beta chain comes out of a study of response to subunit inactivated influenza vaccine. A word on this clonotype: Its target is not known.

CDR3 length: 14 amino acids. The V and J ends lost 2 bases and 5 bases, in that order; junction bases with no gene match: 4. CDR1 and CDR2 from the germline V gene are LGHNA and YSLEER. Findings and caveats of the study: The study's authors posited that every seasonal influenza vaccination enlists few new T cells.

One entry per CDR3 protein results from TCRdb running MiXCR on the RT-PCR reads. The top ten clones hold roughly 9.6% of a sample with around 570,000 distinct CDR3 sequences, 10% to 12% of them seen once. The data were also submitted as part of a second study, on T cells expressing NK-cell markers. Per that paper: Synthesis of TCR beta cDNA relied on 5'RACE template switching carrying UMIs. One of the eight sequenced donors was seronegative, whereas the other seven were HCMV-seropositive. Top CD8+ clonotypes included the dominant CD3+CD56+NKG2C+ clonotypes in several donors.

V gene TRBV4-3 combines with J gene TRBJ1-1; TRBD1 matches 8 bases. The specimen was PBMCs from blood, collected on the day of vaccination. This receptor was taken from a man aged 50 to 60 who received an inactivated influenza vaccine. The CDR3 here is CASSQSQGGTEAFF. CDR3 sequence (DNA): TGCGCCAGCAGCCAATCACAGGGGGGGACTGAAGCTTTCTTT.